The clone carrying this TCR beta chain was seen ten or more times. CDR1 SEHNR and CDR2 FQNEAQ come from the germline V gene (reference sequence). The CDR3 loop spans 15 amino acids. Deletions cut 1 base from V and 0 bases from J, with 9 bases between. Amplification yielded TCR beta CDR3 regions, with RNA transcripts as the source. Initially, a first-round RT-PCR of the TCR CDR3 employed the HTBI primer set. TCRdb ran MiXCR on the multiplex PCR reads and lists one entry per CDR3 protein. The sample includes over 350,000 distinct CDR3 sequences, roughly 14% of them seen just once. The sample is drawn from a study of T cells in Graves' hyperthyroidism and ophthalmopathy.

Sequenced sample: blood. This TCR came from a man in his late teens or twenties with Graves' ophthalmopathy. This chain joins TRBV7-9 and TRBJ1-2; D is uncertain. DNA of the CDR3: TGTGCCAGCAGCTTAGATTGGGGTGCTAACTATGGCTACACCTTC. It yields the protein CASSLDWGANYGYTF.